The T cell receptor (beta chain) under discussion was sequenced for a study of blood T cells in healthy people across ages. The CDR3 is 16 amino acids. The germline V and J ends were trimmed by 1 base and 2 bases, with 13 bases remaining between them. Germline assignment: CDR1 SGHAT and CDR2 FQNNGV. For the second PCR, which ran for roughly 6 to 12 cycles, a sample-barcoded 5' primer and a J-beta primer mix were used. MiXCR, applied by TCRdb to the 5' RACE reads, yields one record per CDR3 protein. Here the sample spans 800,000 or so distinct CDR3 sequences, roughly 60% being singletons. V usage is TRBV11-2 and J usage is TRBJ2-3, with D possibly being TRBD2 (6 bases). The source of this sequence is a man in his thirties or forties in good health. Sequenced sample: blood. The CDR3 DNA reads as TGTGCCAGCAGCTTAGTGGGGACTCCTTACACAGATACGCAGTATTTT. Residues: CASSLVGTPYTDTQYF.